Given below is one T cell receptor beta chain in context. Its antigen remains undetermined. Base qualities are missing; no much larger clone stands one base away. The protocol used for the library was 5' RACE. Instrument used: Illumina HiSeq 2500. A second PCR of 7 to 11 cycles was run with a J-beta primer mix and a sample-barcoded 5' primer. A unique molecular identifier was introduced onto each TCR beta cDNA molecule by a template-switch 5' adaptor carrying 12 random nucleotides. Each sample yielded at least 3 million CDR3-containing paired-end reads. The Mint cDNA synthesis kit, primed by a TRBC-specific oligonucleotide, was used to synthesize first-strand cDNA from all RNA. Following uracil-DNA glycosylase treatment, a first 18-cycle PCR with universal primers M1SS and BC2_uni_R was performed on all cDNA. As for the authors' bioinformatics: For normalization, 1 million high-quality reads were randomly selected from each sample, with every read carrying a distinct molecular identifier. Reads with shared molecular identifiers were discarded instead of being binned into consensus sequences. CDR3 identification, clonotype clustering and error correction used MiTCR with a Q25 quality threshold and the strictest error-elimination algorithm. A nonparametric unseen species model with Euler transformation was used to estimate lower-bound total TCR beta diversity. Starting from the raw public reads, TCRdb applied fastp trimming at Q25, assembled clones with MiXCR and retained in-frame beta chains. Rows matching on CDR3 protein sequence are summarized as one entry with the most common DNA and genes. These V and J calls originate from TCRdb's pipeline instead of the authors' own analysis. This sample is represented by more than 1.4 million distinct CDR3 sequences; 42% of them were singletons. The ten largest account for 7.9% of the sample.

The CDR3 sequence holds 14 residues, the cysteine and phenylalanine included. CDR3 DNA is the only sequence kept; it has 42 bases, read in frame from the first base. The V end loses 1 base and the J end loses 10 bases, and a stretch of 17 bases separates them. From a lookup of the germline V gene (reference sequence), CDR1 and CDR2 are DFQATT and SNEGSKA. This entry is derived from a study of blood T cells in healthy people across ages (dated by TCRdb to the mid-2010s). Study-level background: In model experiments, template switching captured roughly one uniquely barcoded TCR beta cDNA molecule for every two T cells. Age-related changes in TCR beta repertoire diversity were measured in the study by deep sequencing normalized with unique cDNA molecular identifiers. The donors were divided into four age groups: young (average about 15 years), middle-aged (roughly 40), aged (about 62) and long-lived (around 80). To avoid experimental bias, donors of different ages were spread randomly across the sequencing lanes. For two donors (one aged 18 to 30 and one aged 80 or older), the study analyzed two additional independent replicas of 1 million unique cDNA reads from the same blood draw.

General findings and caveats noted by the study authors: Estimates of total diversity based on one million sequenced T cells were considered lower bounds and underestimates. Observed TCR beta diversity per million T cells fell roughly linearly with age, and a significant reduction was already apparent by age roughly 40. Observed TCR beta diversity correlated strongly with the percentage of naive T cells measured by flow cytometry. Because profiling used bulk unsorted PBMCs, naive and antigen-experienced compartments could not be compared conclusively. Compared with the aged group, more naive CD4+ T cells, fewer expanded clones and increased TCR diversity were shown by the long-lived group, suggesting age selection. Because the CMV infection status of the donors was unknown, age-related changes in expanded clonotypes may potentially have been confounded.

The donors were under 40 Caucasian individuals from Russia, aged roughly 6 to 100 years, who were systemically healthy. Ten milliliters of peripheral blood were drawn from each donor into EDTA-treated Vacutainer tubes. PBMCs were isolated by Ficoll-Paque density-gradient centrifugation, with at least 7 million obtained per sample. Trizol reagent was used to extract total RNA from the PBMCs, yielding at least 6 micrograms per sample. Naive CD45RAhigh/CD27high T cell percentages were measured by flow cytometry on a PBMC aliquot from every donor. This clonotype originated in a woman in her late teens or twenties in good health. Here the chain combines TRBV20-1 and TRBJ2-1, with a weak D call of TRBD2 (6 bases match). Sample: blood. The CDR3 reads CSARAGTEGYEQFF. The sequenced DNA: TGCAGTGCTAGAGCTGGGACGGAGGGGTACGAGCAGTTCTTC.